The clone carrying this TCR beta chain has just a few counts. The data stem from a study of blood T cell repertoires in COVID-19. Study-level background: Some COVID-19 samples were acute and others convalescent; all came from the United States, Italy and Spain. Nucleic acid was either cDNA or gDNA, and it came from T cells, B-cell-depleted T cells, or PBMCs.

In the study's own analysis: Estimated nucleated cell counts came from reference gene primer amplification. The method was immunoSEQ multiplex PCR; TCRdb's version includes in-frame clones alone and lacks a portion of them. D and trimming were read from the DNA, whereas the V and J calls and clone size are those reported in that table. The repertoire consists of around 290,000 clones, with 85% to 90% occurring once and the leading ten covering about 4.2%. The sequence was obtained from a man aged 35 to 55 with acute or convalescent COVID-19. The source material was peripheral blood.

DNA of the CDR3: TGTGCTAGTGTCATGACCGGGACACCAAGCTCTGGAAACACCATATATTTT. Amino acids: CASVMTGTPSSGNTIYF. J is TRBJ1-3 and V is TRBV12-5, with D possibly matching TRBD1 (6 bases). The CDR3 contains 17 residues. CDR1 LGHNT and CDR2 FRNRAP come from the germline V gene. The ends were cut back, 7 bases at V and 0 bases at J, with 19 bases in the middle.